A selection of T cell receptor beta chains follows, all from one sample in a study of regulatory T cells in long-lasting Graves disease. TCRdb itself ran the multiplex PCR reads through MiXCR, one entry per CDR3 protein. The data show approximately 380,000 distinct CDR3 sequences, around 20% seen once. Material: peripheral blood mononuclear cells (PBMCs), obtained when the disease was refractory, from a patient treated with antithyroid drugs. Every receptor here comes from a female donor with Graves disease. Each CDR3 is given with its conserved first and last residue. Fields, in order: CDR3 protein, J gene, V gene.

CDR3aa: CASSSHTSGEASYEQYF
j_gene: TRBJ2-7
v_gene: TRBV7-9

CDR3aa: CASSPGGVYNEQFF
j_gene: TRBJ2-1
v_gene: TRBV2

CDR3aa: CASSQALGTSGRASGELFF
j_gene: TRBJ2-2
v_gene: TRBV4-2

CDR3aa: CSARTGTGVGNSPLHF
j_gene: TRBJ1-6
v_gene: TRBV20-1

CDR3aa: CASSYGLAGKETQYF
j_gene: TRBJ2-5
v_gene: TRBV7-9

CDR3aa: CSARSDRELYEQYF
j_gene: TRBJ2-7
v_gene: TRBV20-1

CDR3aa: CASSLAESWSGYTF
j_gene: TRBJ1-2
v_gene: TRBV7-9

CDR3aa: CSGQGLGQPQHF
j_gene: TRBJ1-5
v_gene: TRBV29-1

CDR3aa: CSARELGGGYEQYF
j_gene: TRBJ2-7
v_gene: TRBV20-1

CDR3aa: CASSWGTSGSRNEQFF
j_gene: TRBJ2-1
v_gene: TRBV28

CDR3aa: CASSRRTRLGDEQYF
j_gene: TRBJ2-7
v_gene: TRBV6-1

CDR3aa: CATGTVGTGELFF
j_gene: TRBJ2-2
v_gene: TRBV2

CDR3aa: CAWSEALSTEAFF
j_gene: TRBJ1-1
v_gene: TRBV30

CDR3aa: CASRVGGELFF
j_gene: TRBJ2-2
v_gene: TRBV2

CDR3aa: CDSSYSQGSYTEAFF
j_gene: TRBJ1-1
v_gene: TRBV6-6

CDR3aa: CASSARLAGGLYEQYF
j_gene: TRBJ2-7
v_gene: TRBV6-2/TRBV6-3

CDR3aa: CASRRTGANTGELFF
j_gene: TRBJ2-2
v_gene: TRBV2

CDR3aa: CASSPRTEQYF
j_gene: TRBJ2-7
v_gene: TRBV28

CDR3aa: CASPGGSSHQPQHF
j_gene: TRBJ1-5
v_gene: TRBV5-1

CDR3aa: CSVSDWGAGTEAFF
j_gene: TRBJ1-1
v_gene: TRBV29-1

CDR3aa: CASSPRRVTEGYEQYF
j_gene: TRBJ2-7
v_gene: TRBV18

CDR3aa: CRSGDEQYF
j_gene: TRBJ2-7
v_gene: TRBV20-1